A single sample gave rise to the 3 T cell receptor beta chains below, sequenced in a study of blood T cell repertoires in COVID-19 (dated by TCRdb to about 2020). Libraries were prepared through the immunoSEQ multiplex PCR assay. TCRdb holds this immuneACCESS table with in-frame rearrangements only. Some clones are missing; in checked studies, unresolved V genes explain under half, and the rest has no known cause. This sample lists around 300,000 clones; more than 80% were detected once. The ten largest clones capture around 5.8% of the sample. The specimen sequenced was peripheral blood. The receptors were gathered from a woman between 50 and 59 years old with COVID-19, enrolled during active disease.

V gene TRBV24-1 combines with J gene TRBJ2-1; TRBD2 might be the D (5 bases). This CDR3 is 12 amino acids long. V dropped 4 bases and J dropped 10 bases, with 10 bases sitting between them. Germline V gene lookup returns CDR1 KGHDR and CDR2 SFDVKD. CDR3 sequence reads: CATSEPLGEQFF. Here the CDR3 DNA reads TGTGCCACCAGTGAGCCACTAGGGGAGCAGTTCTTC.

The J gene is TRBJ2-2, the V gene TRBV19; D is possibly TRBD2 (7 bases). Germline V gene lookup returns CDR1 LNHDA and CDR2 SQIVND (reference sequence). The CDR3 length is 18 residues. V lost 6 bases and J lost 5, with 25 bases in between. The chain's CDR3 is CASRNRPGRGTGTGELFF. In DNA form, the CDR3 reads TGTGCCAGTAGAAATAGACCGGGGAGGGGGACTGGTACCGGGGAGCTGTTTTTT.

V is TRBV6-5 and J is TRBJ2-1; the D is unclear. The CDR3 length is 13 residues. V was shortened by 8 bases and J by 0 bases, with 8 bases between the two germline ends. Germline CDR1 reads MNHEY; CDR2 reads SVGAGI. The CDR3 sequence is CASRTGSYNEQFF. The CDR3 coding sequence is TGTGCCAGCCGAACTGGCTCCTACAATGAGCAGTTCTTC.